This T cell receptor beta chain was found in a study of Ad26.COV2.S vaccination and SARS-CoV-2 variants. Study observations and caveats: Recipients of vaccine and of placebo showed similar breadth of their non-spike TCR repertoires. Responses of spike-specific T cells (both CD8+ and CD4+) reportedly showed substantial breadth after vaccination. Vaccine recipients showed a spike-specific TCR breadth that was higher than in placebo recipients.

V was cut by 2 bases and J by 9 bases, with 21 bases left in between. From germline, CDR1 is SGHDT and CDR2 YYEEEE. The CDR3 totals 16 residues. Some clones are missing from TCRdb's copy, which holds only in-frame ones; the method was immunoSEQ multiplex PCR. In the table there are roughly 380,000 clones, around 92% of which are singletons. Comments on this clone: Its antigen is unidentified.

The gene calls are TRBV5-6 and TRBJ1-5; D gene ambiguous. The starting material was peripheral blood, obtained after recovery from COVID-19. The sequence derives from a human donor who had recovered from COVID-19. CDR3 residues: CASSLKVGPPNSPQHF. The DNA for the CDR3 is TGTGCCAGCAGCTTAAAAGTCGGACCCCCCAATTCGCCCCAGCATTTT.